This TCR beta chain was obtained from a study of identical twins. TCRdb reprocessed the 5' RACE reads via MiXCR and lists one record per CDR3 protein. The sample records about 660,000 distinct CDR3 sequences, 8.5% to 9.5% being singletons. The CDR3 sequence is 15 residues long. The germline V and J ends were trimmed by 4 bases and 6 bases, with 19 bases remaining between them. Germline V CDR1 and CDR2: SGHDT, YYEEEE. This same sample was also taken into another study, of yellow fever vaccine responses in identical twins.

Sequencing input: PBMCs. This sequence joins TRBV5-6 and TRBJ1-1, with D possibly matching TRBD1 (5 bases). This TCR derives from a woman in her late teens or twenties in good health. For the CDR3, the DNA is TGTGCCAGCAGCCCCTGGGGCAGGGAATTAGCTGAAGCTTTCTTT. It is translated as CASSPWGRELAEAFF.